The TCR beta chain under discussion was sequenced for a study of blood T cell repertoires in COVID-19. On the study more broadly: The analysed material was cDNA or gDNA that came from T cells, B-cell-depleted T cells, or PBMCs.

CDR1 and CDR2 (germline): SGHAT, FQNNGV. The CDR3 length is 14 residues. The junction had 8 bases not matched to a gene; V was cut back by 8 bases and J by 7 bases. In the authors' methods: For nucleated cells, counts were estimated from reference gene primer amplification. Assay used: immunoSEQ multiplex PCR; TCRdb lists only in-frame clones, some missing. The V and J calls and clone size are taken from that table; D and trimming were inferred from the DNA. The sample shows a few hundred thousand clones, 80% to 90% of them seen only once. Those enrolled, adults aged roughly 18 to 90 years, came from around 24 US areas. Participant-given clinical history determined each cohort assignment.

V is TRBV11-2 and J is TRBJ2-4, with 10 bases fitting TRBD2. The origin of this receptor is a woman in her 30s who had recovered from COVID-19. The material sequenced was PBMCs or T cells enriched from blood (not recorded which). The CDR3 loop reads CASGTSGTRNIQYF. In nucleotides, the CDR3 is TGTGCCAGCGGCACTAGCGGGACGAGGAACATTCAGTACTTC.